This T cell receptor beta chain appears in the sequencing data of a study of blood T cells in healthy people across ages. Sample-barcoded 5' priming and a J-beta primer mix drove a second PCR of 7 to 11 cycles. A single record per CDR3 protein comes from TCRdb applying MiXCR to the 5' RACE reads. The sample yields over 1,300,000 distinct CDR3 sequences, around 59% seen once. The receptor's source is a young man in good health. Sequencing used blood.

The CDR3 region is CASSYPYTEQYF. In nucleotides, the CDR3 is TGTGCCAGCAGCTACCCCTATACCGAGCAGTACTTC. This rearrangement joins TRBV7-2 to TRBJ2-4; D not certain. TRBJ2-7 explains the end of the DNA better; the J call may be wrong. The germline V gene encodes CDR1 SGHTA and CDR2 FQGNSA. The CDR3 is 12 amino acids.